The 10 T cell receptor beta chains reported below all come from one sample, sequenced in a study of T cells after yellow fever vaccination. TCRdb reprocessed the 5' RACE reads via MiXCR and lists one record per CDR3 protein. The sample contains around 300,000 distinct CDR3 sequences, over 3.5% of which appear only once. The specimen comprised PBMCs, sampled 5 days after the yellow fever booster vaccination. Receptors were obtained from a man younger than 35 who received the YFV17D yellow fever vaccine.

The chain couples TRBV3-1 to TRBJ1-1; maybe TRBD1 (6 bases). CDR3 length: 15 residues. Trimming cost V 0 bases and J 2 bases, with 10 bases left between them. Germline-derived CDR1 and CDR2 are LGHDT and YNNKEL (reference sequence). The chain's CDR3 is CASSQEQGRNTEAFF. For the CDR3, the DNA is TGTGCCAGCAGCCAAGAGCAGGGGCGAAACACTGAAGCTTTCTTT.

This clonotype was counted at least ten times. V and J are TRBV20-1 and TRBJ1-2; D may be TRBD1 (6 bases). This CDR3 has 13 amino acids. Germline CDR1 DFQATT, CDR2 SNEGSKA (reference sequence). The V end lost 1 base, the J end lost 8 bases, and 14 bases lay between the germline ends. The chain's CDR3 is CSARGSGVGGYTF. CDR3 bases: TGCAGTGCTAGAGGGTCAGGGGTAGGGGGCTACACCTTC.

The chain has TRBV3-1 and TRBJ2-7; the D call may be TRBD1 or TRBD2 (5 bases each). Germline V gives CDR1 LGHDT, CDR2 YNNKEL (reference sequence). The CDR3 is 15 residues long. Trimming pared 4 bases from V and 3 bases from J, leaving 16 bases between. CDR3 sequence: CASSPPGTMGYEQYF. For the CDR3, the DNA is TGTGCCAGCAGCCCCCCCGGGACCATGGGCTACGAGCAGTACTTC.

This clonotype was recorded at least ten times. The rearrangement joins TRBV27 to TRBJ2-5; 7 nucleotides match TRBD1. V was clipped by 6 bases and J by 0 bases; unmatched bases: 13. The germline gives CDR1 MNHEY, CDR2 SMNVEV (reference sequence). CDR3 length: 17 residues. Here the CDR3 DNA reads TGTGCCAGCAGCCTTTTAGCCCCACAGGGGAACCAAGAGACCCAGTACTTC. Protein sequence: CASSLLAPQGNQETQYF.

J is TRBJ1-1 and V is TRBV20-1; D is ambiguous. Germline V lookup: CDR1 DFQATT, CDR2 SNEGSKA (reference sequence). The CDR3 length is 13 residues. V was pared by 1 base and J by 1 base, with 7 bases between. CDR3: CSARGGPNTEAFF. The CDR3 DNA sequence: TGCAGTGCTAGAGGCGGGCCGAACACTGAAGCTTTCTTT.

The chain joins TRBV3-1 to TRBJ1-2; a possible D gene is TRBD1 (6 bases). Germline loops: CDR1 LGHDT, CDR2 YNNKEL (reference sequence). This CDR3 has 13 residues. V gave up 2 bases and J gave up 6 bases, with 10 bases separating them. The CDR3 region has the DNA TGTGCCAGCAGCCAAAGGACAGATCATGGCTACACCTTC. This codes for CASSQRTDHGYTF.

This clonotype was found many times. The chain combines TRBV5-5 with TRBJ1-1; maybe TRBD1 (5 bases). Trimming left V 4 bases short and J 6 bases short, with 16 bases between. Per the germline V gene, CDR1 is SGHKS and CDR2 is YYEKEE (reference sequence). The CDR3 covers 14 residues. CDR3 bases: TGTGCCAGCAGCCTGCTTTGGGGGGACGCTGAAGCTTTCTTT. Translated: CASSLLWGDAEAFF.

V usage is TRBV9 and J usage is TRBJ1-2; 8 positions agree with TRBD1. V gave up 2 bases and J gave up 8 bases; unmatched junction bases: 8. This CDR3 spans 14 amino acids. CDR1 and CDR2 (germline): SGDLS, YYNGEE. The chain's CDR3 is CASSVSGQGGGYTF. The CDR3 DNA reads as TGTGCCAGCAGCGTTTCAGGACAGGGTGGAGGCTACACCTTC.

This clonotype was picked up many times. The gene calls are TRBV5-1 and TRBJ1-1; D unclear. This CDR3 is 15 amino acids long. The ends were cut back, 0 bases at V and 1 base at J, with 10 bases in the middle. Germline assignment: CDR1 SGHRS and CDR2 YFSETQ. The DNA for the CDR3 is TGCGCCAGCAGCTTGGGCGACTTAAAGAACACTGAAGCTTTCTTT. This encodes CASSLGDLKNTEAFF.

The table lists this clonotype with a few counts. The chain employs TRBV3-1 and TRBJ2-1; D is possibly TRBD2 (6 bases). This CDR3 is built from 18 residues. Germline CDR1 is LGHDT and CDR2 is YNNKEL (reference sequence). Trimming took 0 bases from V and 0 from J, leaving 15 bases between them. The CDR3 loop reads CASSQEGFGGSSYNEQFF. The DNA of the CDR3 is TGTGCCAGCAGCCAAGAAGGGTTTGGGGGGAGCTCCTACAATGAGCAGTTCTTC.